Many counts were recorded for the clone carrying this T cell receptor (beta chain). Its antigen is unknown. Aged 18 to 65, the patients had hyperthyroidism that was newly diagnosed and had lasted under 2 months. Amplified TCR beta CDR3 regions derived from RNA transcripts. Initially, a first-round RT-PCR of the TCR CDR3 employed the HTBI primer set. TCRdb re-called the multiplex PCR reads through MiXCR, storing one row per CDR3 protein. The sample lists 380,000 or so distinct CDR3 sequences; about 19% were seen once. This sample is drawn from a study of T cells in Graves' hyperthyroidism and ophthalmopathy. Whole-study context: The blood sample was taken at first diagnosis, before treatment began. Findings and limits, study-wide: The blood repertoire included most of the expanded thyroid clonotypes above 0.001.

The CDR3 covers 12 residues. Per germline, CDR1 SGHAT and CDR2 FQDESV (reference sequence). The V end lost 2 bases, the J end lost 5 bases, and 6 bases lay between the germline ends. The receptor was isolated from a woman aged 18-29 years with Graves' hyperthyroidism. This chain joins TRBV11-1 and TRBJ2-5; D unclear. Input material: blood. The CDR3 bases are TGTGCCAGCAGCTTACTATGGGAGACCCAGTACTTC. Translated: CASSLLWETQYF.